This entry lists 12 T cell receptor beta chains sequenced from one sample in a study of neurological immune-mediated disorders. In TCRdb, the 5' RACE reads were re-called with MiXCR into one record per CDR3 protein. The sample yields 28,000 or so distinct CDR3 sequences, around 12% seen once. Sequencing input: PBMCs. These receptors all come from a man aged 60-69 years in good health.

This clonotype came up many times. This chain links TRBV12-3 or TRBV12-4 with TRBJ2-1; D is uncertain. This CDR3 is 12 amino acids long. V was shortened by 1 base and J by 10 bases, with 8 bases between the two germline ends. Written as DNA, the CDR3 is TGTGCCAGCAGTTTAGGTCTAAAAGAGCAGTTCTTC. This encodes CASSLGLKEQFF.

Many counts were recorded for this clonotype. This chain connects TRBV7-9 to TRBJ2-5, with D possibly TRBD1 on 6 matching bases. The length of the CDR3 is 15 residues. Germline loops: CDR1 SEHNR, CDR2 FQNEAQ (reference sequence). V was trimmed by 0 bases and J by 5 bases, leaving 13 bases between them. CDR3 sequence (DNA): TGTGCCAGCAGCTTAGCGGACAGTCGGGTGGAGACCCAGTACTTC. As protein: CASSLADSRVETQYF.

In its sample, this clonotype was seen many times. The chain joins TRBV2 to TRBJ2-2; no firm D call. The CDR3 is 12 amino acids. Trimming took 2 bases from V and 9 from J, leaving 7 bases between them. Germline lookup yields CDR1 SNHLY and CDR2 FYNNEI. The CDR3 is CASSELGRELFF. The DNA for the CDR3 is TGTGCCAGCAGTGAACTGGGCCGGGAGCTGTTTTTT.

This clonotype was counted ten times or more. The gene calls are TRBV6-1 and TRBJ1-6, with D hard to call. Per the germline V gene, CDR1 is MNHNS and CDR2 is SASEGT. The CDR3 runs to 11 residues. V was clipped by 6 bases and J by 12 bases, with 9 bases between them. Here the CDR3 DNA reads TGTGCCAGCAGGACTCGGGAACCCCTCCACTTT. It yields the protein CASRTREPLHF.

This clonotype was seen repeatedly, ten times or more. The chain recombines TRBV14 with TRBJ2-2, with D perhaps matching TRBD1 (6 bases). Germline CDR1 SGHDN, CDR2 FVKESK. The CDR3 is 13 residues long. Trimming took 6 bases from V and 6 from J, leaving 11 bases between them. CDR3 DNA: TGTGCCAGCAGGCGTACAGGGTCCGGGGAGCTGTTTTTT. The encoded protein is CASRRTGSGELFF.

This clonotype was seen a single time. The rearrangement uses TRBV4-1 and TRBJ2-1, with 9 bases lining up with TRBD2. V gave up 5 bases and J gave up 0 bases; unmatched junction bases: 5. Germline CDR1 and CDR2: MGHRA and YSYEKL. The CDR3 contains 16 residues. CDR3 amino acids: CASSWAGGSSYNEQFF. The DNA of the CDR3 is TGCGCCAGCAGCTGGGCGGGGGGGTCCTCCTACAATGAGCAGTTCTTC.

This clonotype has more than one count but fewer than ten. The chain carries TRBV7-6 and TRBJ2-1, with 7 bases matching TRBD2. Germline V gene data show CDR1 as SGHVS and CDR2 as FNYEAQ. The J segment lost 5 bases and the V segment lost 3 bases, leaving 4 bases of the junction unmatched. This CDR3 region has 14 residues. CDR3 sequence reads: CASSFSSGDNEQFF. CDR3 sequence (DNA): TGTGCCAGCAGCTTCTCTAGCGGAGACAATGAGCAGTTCTTC.

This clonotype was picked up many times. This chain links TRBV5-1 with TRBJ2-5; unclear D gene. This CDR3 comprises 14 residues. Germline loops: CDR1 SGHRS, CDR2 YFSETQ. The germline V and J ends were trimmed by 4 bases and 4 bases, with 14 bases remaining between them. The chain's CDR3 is CASSPSALGETQYF. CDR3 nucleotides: TGCGCCAGCAGCCCAAGCGCTCTGGGAGAGACCCAGTACTTC.

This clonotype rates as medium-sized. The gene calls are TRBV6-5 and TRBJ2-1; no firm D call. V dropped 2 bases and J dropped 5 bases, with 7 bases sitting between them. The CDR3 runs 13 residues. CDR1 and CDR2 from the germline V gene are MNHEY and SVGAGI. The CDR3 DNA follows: TGTGCCAGCAGTTACCAAGCCCACAATGAGCAGTTCTTC. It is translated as CASSYQAHNEQFF.

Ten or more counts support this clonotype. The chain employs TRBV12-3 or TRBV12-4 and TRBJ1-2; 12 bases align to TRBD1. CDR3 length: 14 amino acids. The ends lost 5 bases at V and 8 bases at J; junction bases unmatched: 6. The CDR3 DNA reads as TGTGCCAGCAGTCCGGGACAGGGGGCAGAGGGCTACACCTTC. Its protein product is CASSPGQGAEGYTF.

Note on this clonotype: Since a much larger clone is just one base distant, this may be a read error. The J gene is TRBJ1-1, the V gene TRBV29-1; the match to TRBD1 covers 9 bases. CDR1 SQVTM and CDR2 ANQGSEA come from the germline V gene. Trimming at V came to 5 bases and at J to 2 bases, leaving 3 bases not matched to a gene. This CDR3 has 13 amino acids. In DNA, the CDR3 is TGCAGCGTTTTGGACAGGGGAAACACTGAAGCTTTCTTT. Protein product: CSVLDRGNTEAFF.

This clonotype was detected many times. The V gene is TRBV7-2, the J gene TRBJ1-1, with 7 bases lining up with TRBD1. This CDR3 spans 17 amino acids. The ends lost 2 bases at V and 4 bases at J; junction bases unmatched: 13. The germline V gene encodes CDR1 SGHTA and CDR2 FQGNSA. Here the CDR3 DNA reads TGTGCCAGCAGCTTAAAGGGGGGCCAGGGGGGTGGCACTGAAGCTTTCTTT. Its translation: CASSLKGGQGGGTEAFF.